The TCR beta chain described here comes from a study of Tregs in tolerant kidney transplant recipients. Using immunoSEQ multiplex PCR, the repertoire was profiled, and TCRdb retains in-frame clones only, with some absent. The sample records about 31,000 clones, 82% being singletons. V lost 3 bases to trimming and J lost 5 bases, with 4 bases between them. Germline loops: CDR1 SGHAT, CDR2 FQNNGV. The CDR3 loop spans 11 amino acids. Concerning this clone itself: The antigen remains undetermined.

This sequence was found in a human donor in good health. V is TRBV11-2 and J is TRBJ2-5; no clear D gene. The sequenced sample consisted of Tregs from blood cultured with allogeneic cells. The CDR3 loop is CASSLVETQYF. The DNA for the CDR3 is TGTGCCAGCAGCTTGGTGGAGACCCAGTACTTC.